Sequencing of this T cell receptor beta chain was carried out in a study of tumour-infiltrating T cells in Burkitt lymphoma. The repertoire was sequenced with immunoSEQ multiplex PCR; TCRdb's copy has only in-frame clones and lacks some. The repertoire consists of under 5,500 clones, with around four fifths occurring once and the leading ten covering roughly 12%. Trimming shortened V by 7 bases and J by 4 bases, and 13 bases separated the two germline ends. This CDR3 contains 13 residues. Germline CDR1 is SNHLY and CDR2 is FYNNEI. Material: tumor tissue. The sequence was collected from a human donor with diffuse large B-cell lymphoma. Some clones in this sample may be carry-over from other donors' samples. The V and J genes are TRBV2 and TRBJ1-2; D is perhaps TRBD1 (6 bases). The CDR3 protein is CASMGRGGYGYTF. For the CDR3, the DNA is TGTGCCAGCATGGGCAGGGGCGGCTATGGCTACACCTTC. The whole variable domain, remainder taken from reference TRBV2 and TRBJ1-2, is EPEVTQTPSHQVTQMGQEVILRCVPISNHLYFYWYRQILGQKVEFLVSFYNNEISEKSEIFDDQFSVERPDGSNFTLKIRSTKLEDSAMYFCASMGRGGYGYTFGSGTRLTVV.